Each of the 26 T cell receptor beta chains below was sequenced from the same sample in a study of tissue T cells after allogeneic stem cell transplantation. The method was immunoSEQ multiplex PCR; TCRdb's version includes in-frame clones alone and lacks a portion of them. The sample carries about 48,000 clones, about three quarters recorded once. Sequences were obtained from sorted cells pooled from one or two spleens. The receptors originated from a pool of C57BL/6 mice in good health.

Turning to this clone: Here the gene names and germline are mouse. Partial CDR3 DNA: TGTGCTAGCAGTAGACAGGGGAGGAACACAGAAGTCTTC. It codes for CASSRQGRNTEVF. The CDR3 in full is CASSRQGRNTEVFF. This chain connects TRBV17 to TRBJ1-1, with D maybe TRBD1 (6 bases). The CDR3 end lies 1 residue beyond the end of the read and is filled in from the germline J gene. Germline values: CDR1 MNHDT, CDR2 YYDKIL. V lost 2 bases, J lost 1 base, and 8 bases lay in between. The CDR3 length is 14 residues.

This clone was found a few times. Mouse germline and gene names are used. The sequence runs out 1 residue before the end of the CDR3; the remainder is reconstructed from the germline J gene. V and J are TRBV31 and TRBJ1-4, with 11 bases identical to TRBD1. The CDR3 runs to 15 residues. V shed 3 bases, J shed 7 bases, and the junction held 7 bases outside the gene matches. From germline, CDR1 is GKSSPN and CDR2 SITVG. The CDR3 is CAWSPRTGGPERLFF. Partial CDR3 DNA: TGTGCCTGGAGCCCACGGACAGGGGGCCCCGAAAGATTATTT.

Notes on this clone: Each gene name is a mouse one. The observed sequence ends 1 residue before the CDR3 terminus, with the missing tail filled in from the germline J gene. The V and J genes are TRBV4 and TRBJ1-4, with 8 bases that match TRBD1. Germline V gene lookup returns CDR1 LGHDT and CDR2 YNNKQL (reference sequence). The CDR3 length is 15 residues. V trimming: 6 bases; J trimming: 3 bases; junction bases outside the gene matches: 6. The CDR3: CASRHTGGANERLFF. CDR3 DNA, as far as it was read: TGTGCCAGCAGGCACACAGGGGGAGCCAACGAAAGATTATTT.

A word on this clone: Gene labels here are mouse ones. The read is 1 residue too short to cover the CDR3 end, so that end is filled in from the germline J gene. This rearrangement joins TRBV24 to TRBJ1-6; 12 bases map to TRBD1. TRBJ1-6 is flagged as an ORF with uncertain function. The CDR3 loop spans 20 amino acids. Germline trimming cut 2 bases from V and 3 bases from J; bases unmatched to any gene: 11. Germline V CDR1 and CDR2: KGHTA, FRNEEI. This CDR3 reads CASSLEGTGGAEGYNSPLYF. Partial CDR3 DNA: TGTGCCAGCAGTCTGGAAGGGACAGGGGGCGCTGAGGGCTATAATTCGCCCCTCTAC.

About this clone itself: Gene names and germline refer to mouse. The read falls 1 residue short of the CDR3 end, and the missing part is taken from the germline J gene. V is TRBV31 and J is TRBJ2-3, with 11 positions matching TRBD2. The germline V gene has CDR1 GKSSPN and CDR2 SITVG. The CDR3 covers 16 residues. V shed 0 bases and J 3 bases; nucleotides not matched to a gene: 5. CDR3 amino acids: CAWSLTGGAFAETLYF. The CDR3 bases that were read are TGTGCCTGGAGTCTAACTGGGGGGGCTTTCGCAGAAACGCTGTAT.

This clone was counted between two and nine times. Gene labels here are mouse ones. The read ends 1 residue shy of where the CDR3 ends; the end is completed using the germline J gene. The chain joins TRBV20 to TRBJ1-4, with 7 bases that match TRBD1. Germline V gene data show CDR1 as GFQATS and CDR2 as STVNSAI. The CDR3 has 14 amino acids. V gave up 0 bases and J gave up 4 bases; unmatched junction bases: 2. The covered CDR3 bases are TGTGGTGCTAGGGAGTCAGGGGGCAACGAAAGATTATTT. It encodes CGARESGGNERLF. The full CDR3 reads CGARESGGNERLFF.

Note on this clone: These gene names are mouse names. The CDR3 extends 1 residue past the end of the read, so its final part is completed from the germline J gene. This chain uses TRBV14 with TRBJ2-4, with 9 positions matching TRBD2. CDR3 length: 14 amino acids. The ends lost 6 bases at V and 0 bases at J; junction bases unmatched: 2. In germline, CDR1 is SGHDT, CDR2 FRDEAV. The CDR3 sequence is CASTWGGSQNTLYF. The CDR3 DNA, read in part, is TGTGCCAGCACCTGGGGGGGTAGTCAAAACACCTTGTAC.

Worth noting for this clone: Germline and genes here are mouse. The sequenced fragment ends 1 residue before the CDR3 boundary, so the rest is inferred from the germline J gene. The chain uses TRBV12-2 and TRBJ1-2, with TRBD1 as a possible D gene (6 bases). The V end lost 4 bases, the J end lost 3 bases, and 11 bases lay between the germline ends. The CDR3 contains 13 residues. Germline V CDR1 and CDR2: SGHLS, HYDKME. The CDR3 DNA, read in part, is TGTGCCAGCTCCCCACAGGGTGACTCCGACTACACC. Protein sequence: CASSPQGDSDYT. The full CDR3 sequence reads CASSPQGDSDYTF.

Notes on this clone: Here the gene names and germline are mouse. The missing CDR3 end, 1 residue past where the read stops, is filled in from the germline J gene. This chain connects TRBV12-1 to TRBJ2-7; 8 bases match TRBD2. The CDR3 has 12 amino acids. The germline V gene has CDR1 SGHSN and CDR2 HYEKVE. V lost 3 bases and J lost 6; bases outside the gene matches: 3. CDR3 DNA, as far as it was read: TGTGCCAGCTCTTGGGGGGGATTTGAACAGTAC. Residues: CASSWGGFEQY. The complete CDR3 protein is CASSWGGFEQYF. Full variable domain (outside the CDR3, taken from reference TRBV12-1 and TRBJ2-7): DSGVVQSPRHIIKEKGGRSVLTCIPISGHSNVVWYQQTLGKELKFLIQHYEKVERDKGFLPSRFSVQQFDDYHSEMNMSALELEDSAMYFCASSWGGFEQYFGPGTRLTVL.

For this clone: The listed genes are named as in mouse. Read data end 1 residue before the CDR3 end; the end is taken from the germline J gene. The chain uses TRBV19 and TRBJ2-2; tentative D call: TRBD2 (6 bases). V gave up 0 bases and J gave up 3 bases, with 6 bases separating them. The germline V gene has CDR1 FNHDT and CDR2 SITEND (reference sequence). The CDR3 consists of 14 residues. The CDR3 sequence: CASSIGGDTGQLYF. The covered CDR3 bases are TGTGCCAGCAGTATAGGGGGGGACACCGGGCAGCTCTAC.

This clone was seen only a few times. The genes are named according to mouse. Read coverage stops 1 residue before the CDR3 terminus; the germline J gene supplies the remainder. The chain joins TRBV4 to TRBJ1-3, with D possibly being TRBD1 (6 bases). The CDR3 has 15 amino acids. Germline V gene data show CDR1 as LGHDT and CDR2 as YNNKQL (reference sequence). The ends were cut back, 4 bases at V and 1 base at J, with 11 bases in the middle. CDR3 sequence: CASSSGQHSGNTLYF. The CDR3 DNA, read in part, is TGTGCCAGCAGCTCGGGACAACACTCTGGAAATACGCTCTAT. The complete variable domain, with remaining parts taken from reference TRBV4 and TRBJ1-3, reads ETAVFQTPNYHVTQVGNEVSFNCKQTLGHDTMYWYKQDSKKLLKIMFSYNNKQLIVNETVPRRFSPQSSDKAHLNLRIKSVEPEDSAVYLCASSSGQHSGNTLYFGEGSRLIVV.

In the case of this clone: Gene names are mouse gene names. The read halts 1 residue ahead of the CDR3 end, with the missing end drawn from the germline J gene. This same CDR3 is encoded by further DNA sequences in the sample. J is TRBJ2-3 and V is TRBV5; 10 bases align to TRBD2. This CDR3 comprises 16 residues. Germline V gene sequence: CDR1 LGHNA, CDR2 YNLKQL (reference sequence). Germline trimming cut 4 bases from V and 0 bases from J; bases unmatched to any gene: 4. CDR3 sequence reads: CASSPGLGSSAETLYF. CDR3 bases read: TGTGCCAGCAGCCCGGGACTGGGGTCTAGTGCAGAAACGCTGTAT.

As to this clone: Any gene name here is a mouse gene name. The CDR3 end falls 1 residue outside the read, so it is completed with the germline J gene. The chain couples TRBV26 to TRBJ2-1; maybe TRBD1 (6 bases). V lost 4 bases and J 2 bases, leaving 9 bases between the germline ends. The germline gives CDR1 KGHPV, CDR2 FQNQEV (reference sequence). This CDR3 has 14 amino acids. Incomplete CDR3 DNA: TGTGCCAGCAGTCCGGGACAACACTATGCTGAGCAGTTC. Protein product: CASSPGQHYAEQF. The complete CDR3 protein is CASSPGQHYAEQFF.

In regard to this clone: Germline and genes: mouse. The CDR3 extends 1 residue past the end of the read, so its final part is completed from the germline J gene. The V call is TRBV2, the J call TRBJ2-2, with 8 bases matching TRBD1. Per the germline V gene, CDR1 is LGHNA and CDR2 is YSYQKL. The CDR3 covers 16 residues. With V trimmed by 1 base and J by 1 base, 2 bases remained unmatched. The covered CDR3 bases are TGTGCCAGCAGCCAAGGGACAGGGAGAAACACCGGGCAGCTCTAC. This codes for CASSQGTGRNTGQLY. The full CDR3 reads CASSQGTGRNTGQLYF.

As to this clone: Germline and genes: mouse. The observed sequence ends 1 residue before the CDR3 terminus, with the missing tail filled in from the germline J gene. The sample holds other DNA sequences that translate to the same CDR3. The chain employs TRBV3 and TRBJ2-5; the match to TRBD2 covers 7 bases. V trimming: 1 base; J trimming: 2 bases; junction bases outside the gene matches: 0. CDR1 SNHLY and CDR2 FYNGKV come from the germline V gene (reference sequence). The CDR3 covers 14 residues. This CDR3 is CASSLGGGQDTQYF. CDR3 bases read: TGTGCCAGCAGCTTAGGGGGGGGCCAAGACACCCAGTAC. The full variable domain, with the rest looked up from reference TRBV3 and TRBJ2-5, is GPKVLQIPSHQIIDMGQMVTLNCDPVSNHLYFYWYKQILGQQMEFLVNFYNGKVMEKSKLFKDQFSVERPDGSYFTLKIQPTALEDSAVYFCASSLGGGQDTQYFGPGTRLLVL.

To note about this clone: Gene names and germline match the mouse. Read data end 1 residue before the CDR3 end; the end is taken from the germline J gene. V gene TRBV19 combines with J gene TRBJ1-1; D gene ambiguous. Germline values: CDR1 FNHDT, CDR2 SITEND (reference sequence). Trimming cost V 4 bases and J 8 bases, with 12 bases left between them. There are 12 residues in the CDR3. Here the CDR3 reads CASSGGGAEVFF. The sequenced CDR3 bases are TGTGCCAGCAGTGGAGGAGGTGCGGAAGTCTTC.

Points on this clone: All gene names here are mouse names. The CDR3: CASGDIASAETLYF. The DNA read from the CDR3 is TGTGCCAGCGGGGACATCGCTAGTGCAGAAACGCTGTAT. The rearrangement joins TRBV3 to TRBJ2-3; D might be TRBD1 (6 bases). The read falls 1 residue short of the CDR3 end, and the missing part is taken from the germline J gene. The CDR3 sequence is 14 residues long. Trimming removed 8 bases from V and 0 bases from J, with 12 bases in between. Germline lookup yields CDR1 SNHLY and CDR2 FYNGKV (reference sequence).

Turning to this clone: The junction differs from germline at one of its ends, possibly a read error. Gene names refer to mouse genes. The read comes to an end 1 residue before the CDR3 does, leaving the germline J gene to fill in the end. This sample also contains other DNA sequences that code for the same CDR3. The V gene is TRBV20, the J gene TRBJ2-2; either TRBD1 or TRBD2 may supply D (5 bases each). CDR3 length equals 14 residues. Germline V lookup: CDR1 GFQATS, CDR2 STVNSAI. CDR3 residues: CGARDVGNTGQLYF. CDR3 DNA (partial): TGCGGTGCTAGGGACGTGGGGAACACCGGGCAGCTCTAC.

With regard to this clone: Germline and genes: mouse. The sequenced fragment ends 1 residue before the CDR3 boundary, so the rest is inferred from the germline J gene. The chain is built from TRBV5 and TRBJ1-6; possibly TRBD1 for D (6 bases). TRBJ1-6 carries the ORF label, with uncertain function. Germline CDR1 LGHNA, CDR2 YNLKQL (reference sequence). CDR3 size: 15 residues. V was clipped by 4 bases and J by 1 base, with 8 bases between them. Incomplete CDR3 DNA: TGTGCCAGCAGCCCCGACAGGTCCTATAATTCGCCCCTCTAC. As protein: CASSPDRSYNSPLY. The full CDR3 protein is CASSPDRSYNSPLYF.

There are a few counts of this clone. The gene names given are mouse names. The read comes to an end 1 residue before the CDR3 does, leaving the germline J gene to fill in the end. The chain has TRBV14 and TRBJ1-3; 9 nucleotides agree with TRBD1. Germline assignment: CDR1 SGHDT and CDR2 FRDEAV. The CDR3 has 15 amino acids. V gave up 5 bases and J gave up 4 bases; unmatched junction bases: 7. Incomplete CDR3 DNA: TGTGCCAGCAGGCCCGGGACAGGGAGGGGAAATACGCTCTAT. It is translated as CASRPGTGRGNTLY. The complete CDR3 protein is CASRPGTGRGNTLYF.

As for this clone: Gene names are mouse gene names. The read halts 1 residue ahead of the CDR3 end, with the missing end drawn from the germline J gene. The chain is built from TRBV31 and TRBJ2-4; TRBD1 matches at 9 bases. V lost 3 bases and J lost 4; bases outside the gene matches: 5. The V gene's germline CDR1 is GKSSPN and CDR2 SITVG. CDR3 length equals 14 residues. CDR3 region: CAWSLRQGENTLYF. CDR3 DNA, as far as it was read: TGTGCCTGGAGCCTCCGACAGGGGGAAAACACCTTGTAC. Based on the CDR3 plus reference TRBV31 and TRBJ2-4, the full variable domain is AQTIHQWPVAEIKAVGSPLSLGCTIKGKSSPNLYWYWQATGGTLQQLFYSITVGQVESVVQLNLSASRPKDDQFILSTEKLLLSHSGFYLCAWSLRQGENTLYFGAGTRLSVL.

About this clone itself: These gene names are mouse names. The read stops 1 residue short of the end of the CDR3; the missing end is completed from the germline J gene. The V call is TRBV1, the J call TRBJ2-3; tentatively, D is TRBD2 (5 bases). This CDR3 is built from 16 residues. Per the germline V gene, CDR1 is NSQYPW and CDR2 is LRSPGD (reference sequence). The V gene lost 1 base and the J gene lost 0 bases, with 11 bases spanning the gap. Here the CDR3 reads CTCSAVLGTSAETLYF. The CDR3 DNA, read in part, is TGCACCTGCAGTGCAGTCCTGGGAACTAGTGCAGAAACGCTGTAT.

This clone appeared a few times. Gene names and germline match the mouse. The observed sequence ends 1 residue before the CDR3 terminus, with the missing tail filled in from the germline J gene. V is TRBV20 and J is TRBJ2-7, with TRBD2 matching 9 bases. V dropped 5 bases and J dropped 0; count of bases not matched to a gene: 2. Germline CDR1 is GFQATS and CDR2 is STVNSAI. This CDR3 contains 13 residues. The covered CDR3 bases are TGTGGTGCTGGGACTGGGCACTCCTATGAACAGTAC. Protein sequence: CGAGTGHSYEQY. The complete CDR3 reads CGAGTGHSYEQYF.

In regard to this clone: Genes and germline are mouse. The read is 1 residue too short to cover the CDR3 end, so that end is filled in from the germline J gene. This sequence joins TRBV26 and TRBJ2-1; the match to TRBD2 covers 11 bases. CDR1 KGHPV and CDR2 FQNQEV come from the germline V gene (reference sequence). V shed 4 bases, J shed 6 bases, and the junction held 5 bases outside the gene matches. The CDR3 spans 15 residues. Incomplete CDR3 DNA: TGTGCCAGCAGTCCCGGGACTGGGGGTCTTGCTGAGCAGTTC. Residues: CASSPGTGGLAEQF. Given in full, the CDR3 is CASSPGTGGLAEQFF.

Note on this clone: Gene labels here are mouse ones. With the read ending 1 residue before the CDR3 end, the germline J gene is used to fill in that end. The chain couples TRBV5 to TRBJ2-1; 9 positions match TRBD1. The CDR3 loop spans 14 amino acids. The germline CDR1 and CDR2 sequences are LGHNA and YNLKQL (reference sequence). The V segment lost 2 bases and the J segment 7 bases; nucleotides outside the gene matches: 3. The CDR3: CASSQTGGWAEQFF. The part of the CDR3 DNA that was read is TGTGCCAGCAGCCAAACAGGGGGCTGGGCTGAGCAGTTC.

To note about this clone: Germline and genes: mouse. The CDR3 end is not reached by the read, which stops 1 residue before it; the germline J gene fills it in. This chain links TRBV3 with TRBJ2-2; TRBD2 might be the D (6 bases). V lost 2 bases and J lost 0, with 7 bases in between. Germline values: CDR1 SNHLY, CDR2 FYNGKV (reference sequence). The CDR3 is 15 residues long. The CDR3 reads CASSLLGTNTGQLYF. The sequenced part of the CDR3 DNA is TGTGCCAGCAGCTTACTGGGGACAAACACCGGGCAGCTCTAC.